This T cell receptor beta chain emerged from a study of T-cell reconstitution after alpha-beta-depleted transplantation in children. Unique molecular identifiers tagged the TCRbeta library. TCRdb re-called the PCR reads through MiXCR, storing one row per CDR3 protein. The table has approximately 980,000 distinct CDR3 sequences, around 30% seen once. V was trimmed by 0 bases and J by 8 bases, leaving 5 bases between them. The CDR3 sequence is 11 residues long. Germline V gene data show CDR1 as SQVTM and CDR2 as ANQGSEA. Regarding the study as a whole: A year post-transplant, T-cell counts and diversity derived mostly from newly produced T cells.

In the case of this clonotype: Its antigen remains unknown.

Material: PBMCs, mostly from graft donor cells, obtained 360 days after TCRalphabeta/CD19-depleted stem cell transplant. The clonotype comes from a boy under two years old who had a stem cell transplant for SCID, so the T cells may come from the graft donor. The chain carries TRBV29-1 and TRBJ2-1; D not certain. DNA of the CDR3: TGCAGCGTTGAAGATAACGATGAGCAGTTCTTC. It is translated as CSVEDNDEQFF.